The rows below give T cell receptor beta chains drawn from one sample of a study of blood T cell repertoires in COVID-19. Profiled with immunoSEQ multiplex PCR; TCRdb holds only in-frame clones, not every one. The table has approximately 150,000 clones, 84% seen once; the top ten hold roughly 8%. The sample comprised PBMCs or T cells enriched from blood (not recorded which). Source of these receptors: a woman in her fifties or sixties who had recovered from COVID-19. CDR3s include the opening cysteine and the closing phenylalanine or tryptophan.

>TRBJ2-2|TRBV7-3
CASSLGWGPNTGELFF
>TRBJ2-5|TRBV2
CASSGTSGETQYF
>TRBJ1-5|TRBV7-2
CASSLGGTVYNQPQHF
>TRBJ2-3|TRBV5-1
CASSYGTTRSTDTQYF
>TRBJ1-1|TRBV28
CASSLSRSAFF
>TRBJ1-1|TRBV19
CASSIGSGGRHTEAFF
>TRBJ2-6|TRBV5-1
CASGLRGIDSGANVLTF
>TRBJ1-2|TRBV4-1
CASSHSGQPGGYTF
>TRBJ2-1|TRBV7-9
CASSRTGRGPGDEQFF
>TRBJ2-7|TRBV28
CASSPTGKISTYEQYF
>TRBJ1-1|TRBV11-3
CASSTNYANTEAFF
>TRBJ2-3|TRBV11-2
CASSLVRSGRVDTQYF